This T cell receptor (beta chain) stems from a study of PD-1 blockade in classical Hodgkin lymphoma. General study points: Compared with baseline, CD4+ but not CD8+ TCR diversity had risen significantly by C4D1. Nivolumab starters within 1 year of ASCT were excluded. Reported baseline diversity: healthy donors highest, relapsed/refractory patients lowest.

This table comes from immunoSEQ multiplex PCR, and its TCRdb copy is limited to in-frame clones, with some not included. The profile shows roughly 20,000 clones, 80% of them singletons. Time point described: cycle 4 day 1 (C4D1), after about 6 weeks of nivolumab. Every patient experienced relapse after autologous stem cell transplantation, and brentuximab vedotin exposure varied. Best outcomes ranged across complete response, partial response and progressive disease. Concerning this clone: Its antigen is unknown.

This TCR derives from a human donor with classical Hodgkin lymphoma. The sample here was peripheral blood mononuclear cells (PBMCs), taken before the fourth cycle of nivolumab.

The CDR3 DNA sequence: TGTGCCACCAGCCTTCAACTAGCGGGAGCTGGAGATACGCAGTATTTT. Residues: CATSLQLAGAGDTQYF. The chain uses TRBV15 and TRBJ2-3; 11 nucleotides align to TRBD2. V was pared by 5 bases and J by 5 bases, with 9 bases of the junction left unmatched. The CDR3 consists of 16 residues. CDR1 is LNHNV and CDR2 is YYDKDF in the germline V gene (reference sequence).